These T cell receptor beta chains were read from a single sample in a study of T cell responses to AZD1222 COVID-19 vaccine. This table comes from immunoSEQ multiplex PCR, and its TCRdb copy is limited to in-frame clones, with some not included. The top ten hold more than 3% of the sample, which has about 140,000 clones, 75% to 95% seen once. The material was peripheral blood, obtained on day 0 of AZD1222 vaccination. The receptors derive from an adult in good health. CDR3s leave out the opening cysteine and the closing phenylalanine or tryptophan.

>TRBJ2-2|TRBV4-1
ASSHWTLGTGELF
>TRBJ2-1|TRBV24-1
ATSGGQGIYNEQF
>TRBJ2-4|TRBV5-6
ASRSGWVIHIQY
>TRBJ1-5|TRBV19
ASRTTGDGNQPQH
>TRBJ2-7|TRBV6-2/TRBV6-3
ASSYQAGVSYEQY
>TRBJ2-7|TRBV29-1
SVRGGGSYEQY
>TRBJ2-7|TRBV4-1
ASSQDTAESSYEQY
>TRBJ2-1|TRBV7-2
ASSFTPVQRVGKGNEQF
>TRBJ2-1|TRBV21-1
ASSLRTSGTPYNEQF
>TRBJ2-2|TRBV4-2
ASSQPWGLAGDRDVTGELF
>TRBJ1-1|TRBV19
ASSIDSGFTEAF